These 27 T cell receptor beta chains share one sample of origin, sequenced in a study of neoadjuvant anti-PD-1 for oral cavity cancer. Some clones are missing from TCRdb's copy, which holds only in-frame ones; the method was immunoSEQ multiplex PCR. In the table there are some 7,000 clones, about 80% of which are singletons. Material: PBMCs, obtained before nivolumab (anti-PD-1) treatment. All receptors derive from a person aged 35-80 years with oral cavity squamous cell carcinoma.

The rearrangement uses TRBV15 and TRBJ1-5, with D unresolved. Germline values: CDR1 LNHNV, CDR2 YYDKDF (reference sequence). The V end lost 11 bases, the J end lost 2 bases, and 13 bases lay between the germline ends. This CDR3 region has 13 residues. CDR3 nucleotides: TGTGCCTCGAGGGATGGGGGCAATCAGCCCCAGCATTTT. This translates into CASRDGGNQPQHF. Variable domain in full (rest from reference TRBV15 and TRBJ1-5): DAMVIQNPRYQVTQFGKPVTLSCSQTLNHNVMYWYQQKSSQAPKLLFHYYDKDFNNEADTPDNFQSRRPNTSFCFLDIRSPGLGDTAMYLCASRDGGNQPQHFGDGTRLSIL.

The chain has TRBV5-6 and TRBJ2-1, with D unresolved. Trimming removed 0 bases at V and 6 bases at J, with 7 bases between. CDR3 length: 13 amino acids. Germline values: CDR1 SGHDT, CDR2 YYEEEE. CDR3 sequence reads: CASSLVVGNEQFF. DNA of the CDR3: TGTGCCAGCAGCTTGGTAGTGGGCAATGAGCAGTTCTTC.

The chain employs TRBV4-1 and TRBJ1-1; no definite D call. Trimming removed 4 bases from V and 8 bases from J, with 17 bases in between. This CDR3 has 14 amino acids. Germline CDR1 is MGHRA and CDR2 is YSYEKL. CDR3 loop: CASSPREGPLEAFF. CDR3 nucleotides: TGCGCCAGCAGCCCGCGAGAGGGCCCCTTAGAAGCTTTCTTT.

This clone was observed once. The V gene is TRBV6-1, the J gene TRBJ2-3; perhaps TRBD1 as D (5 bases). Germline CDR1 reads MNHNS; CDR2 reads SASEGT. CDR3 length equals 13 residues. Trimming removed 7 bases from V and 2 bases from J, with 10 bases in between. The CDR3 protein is CASIGHSTDTQYF. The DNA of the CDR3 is TGTGCCAGCATCGGACACTCCACAGATACGCAGTATTTT.

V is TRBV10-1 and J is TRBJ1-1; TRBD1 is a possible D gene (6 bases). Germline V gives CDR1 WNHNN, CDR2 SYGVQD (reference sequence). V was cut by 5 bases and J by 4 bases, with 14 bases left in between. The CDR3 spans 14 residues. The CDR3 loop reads CASSPTGIPTEAFF. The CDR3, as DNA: TGCGCCAGCAGTCCAACAGGGATCCCCACTGAAGCTTTCTTT.

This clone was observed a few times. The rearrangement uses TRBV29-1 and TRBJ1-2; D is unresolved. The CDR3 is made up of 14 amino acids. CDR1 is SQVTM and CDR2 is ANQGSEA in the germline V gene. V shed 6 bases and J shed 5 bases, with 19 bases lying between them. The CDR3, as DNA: TGCAGCGTCGGTATTGTGGGAGGAGGGTATGGCTACACCTTC. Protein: CSVGIVGGGYGYTF.

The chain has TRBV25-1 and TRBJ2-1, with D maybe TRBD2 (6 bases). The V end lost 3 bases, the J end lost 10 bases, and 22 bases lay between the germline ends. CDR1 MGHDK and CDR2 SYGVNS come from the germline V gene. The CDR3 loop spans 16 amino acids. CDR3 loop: CASSEAGRGSLGEQFF. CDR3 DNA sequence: TGTGCCAGCAGTGAGGCGGGGCGGGGTTCACTAGGAGAGCAGTTCTTC.

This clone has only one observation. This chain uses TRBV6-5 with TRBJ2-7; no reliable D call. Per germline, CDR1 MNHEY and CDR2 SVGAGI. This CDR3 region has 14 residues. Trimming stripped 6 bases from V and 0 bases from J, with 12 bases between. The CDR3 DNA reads TGTGCCAGCAGATCCGGCACGAGCTCCTACGAGCAGTACTTC. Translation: CASRSGTSSYEQYF.

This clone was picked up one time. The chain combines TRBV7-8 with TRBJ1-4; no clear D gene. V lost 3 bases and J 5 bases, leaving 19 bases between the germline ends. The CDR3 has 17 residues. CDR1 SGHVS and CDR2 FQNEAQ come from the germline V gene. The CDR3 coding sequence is TGTGCCAGCAGCTTGGACCGGGTTCGCCGTCGAAATGAAAAACTGTTTTTT. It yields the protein CASSLDRVRRRNEKLFF.

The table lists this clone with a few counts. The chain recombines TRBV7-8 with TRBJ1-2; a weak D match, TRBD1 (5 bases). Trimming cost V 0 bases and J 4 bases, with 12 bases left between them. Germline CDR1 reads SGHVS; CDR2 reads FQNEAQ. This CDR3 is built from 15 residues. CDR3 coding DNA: TGTGCCAGCAGCTTAGCTTCCAGGGAGGCCTATGGCTACACCTTC. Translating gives CASSLASREAYGYTF.

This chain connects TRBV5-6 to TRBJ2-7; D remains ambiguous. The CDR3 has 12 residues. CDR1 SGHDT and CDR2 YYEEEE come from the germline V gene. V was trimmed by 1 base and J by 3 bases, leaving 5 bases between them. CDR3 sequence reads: CASSLYSYEQYF. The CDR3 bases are TGTGCCAGCAGCTTGTACAGCTACGAGCAGTACTTC.

The CDR3 sequence is CASTRDRGEKLFF. DNA for the CDR3: TGTGCCAGCACCCGGGACAGGGGCGAAAAACTGTTTTTT. V is TRBV6-1 and J is TRBJ1-4; 10 bases align to TRBD1. Looked up from germline, CDR1 is MNHNS and CDR2 is SASEGT. The CDR3 sequence is 13 residues long. Unmatched junction bases numbered 4, after V lost 7 bases and J lost 8 bases.

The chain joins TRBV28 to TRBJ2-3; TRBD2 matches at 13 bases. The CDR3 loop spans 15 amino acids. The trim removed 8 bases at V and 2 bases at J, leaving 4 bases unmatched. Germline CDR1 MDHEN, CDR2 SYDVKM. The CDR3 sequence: CASETSGGFTDTQYF. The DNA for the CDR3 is TGTGCCAGCGAGACTAGCGGGGGGTTCACAGATACGCAGTATTTT.

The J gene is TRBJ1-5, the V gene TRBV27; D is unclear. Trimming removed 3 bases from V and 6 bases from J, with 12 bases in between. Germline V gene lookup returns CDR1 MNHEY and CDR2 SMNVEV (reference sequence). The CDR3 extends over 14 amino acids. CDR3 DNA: TGTGCCAGCAGTTTTTCGGGCCCTGGTCAGCCCCAGCATTTT. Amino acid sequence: CASSFSGPGQPQHF.

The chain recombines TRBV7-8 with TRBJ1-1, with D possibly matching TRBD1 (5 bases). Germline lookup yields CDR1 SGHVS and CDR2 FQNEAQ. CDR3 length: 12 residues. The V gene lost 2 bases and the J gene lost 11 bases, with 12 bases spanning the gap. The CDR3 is CASSLPLGDAFF. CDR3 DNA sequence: TGTGCCAGCAGCTTACCCCTCGGGGACGCTTTCTTT.

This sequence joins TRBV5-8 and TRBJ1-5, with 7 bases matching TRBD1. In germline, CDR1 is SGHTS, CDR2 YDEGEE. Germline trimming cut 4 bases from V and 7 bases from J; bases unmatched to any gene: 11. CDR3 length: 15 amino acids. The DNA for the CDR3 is TGTGCCAGCAGCCCTTACAGGGGACTGAGGCAGCCCCAGCATTTT. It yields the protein CASSPYRGLRQPQHF.

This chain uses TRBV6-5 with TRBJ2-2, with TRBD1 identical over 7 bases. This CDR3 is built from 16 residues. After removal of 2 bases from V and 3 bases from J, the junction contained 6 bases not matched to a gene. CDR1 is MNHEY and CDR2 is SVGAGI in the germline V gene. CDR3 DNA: TGTGCCAGCAGTTACATTAGACAGGGAGACACCGGGGAGCTGTTTTTT. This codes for CASSYIRQGDTGELFF.

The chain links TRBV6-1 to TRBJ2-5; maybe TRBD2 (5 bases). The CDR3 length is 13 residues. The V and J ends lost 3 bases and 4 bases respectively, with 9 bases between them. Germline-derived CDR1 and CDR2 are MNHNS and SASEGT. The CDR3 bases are TGTGCCAGCAGTGAGAGGGTAGGAGAGACCCAGTACTTC. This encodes CASSERVGETQYF.

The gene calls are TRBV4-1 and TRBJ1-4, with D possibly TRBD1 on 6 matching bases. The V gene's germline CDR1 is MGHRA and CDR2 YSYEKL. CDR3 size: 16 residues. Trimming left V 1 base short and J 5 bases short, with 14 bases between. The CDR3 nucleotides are TGCGCCAGCAGCCAAGTAGGGGGGCGAGGGAATGAAAAACTGTTTTTT. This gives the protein CASSQVGGRGNEKLFF.

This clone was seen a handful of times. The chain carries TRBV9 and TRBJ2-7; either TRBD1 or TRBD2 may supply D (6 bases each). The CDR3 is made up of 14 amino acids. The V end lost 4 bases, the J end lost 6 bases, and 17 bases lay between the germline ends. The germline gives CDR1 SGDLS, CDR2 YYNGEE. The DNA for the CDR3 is TGTGCCAGCAGCCCACCTGGGGGGCTCGGCGAGCAGTACTTC. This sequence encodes CASSPPGGLGEQYF.

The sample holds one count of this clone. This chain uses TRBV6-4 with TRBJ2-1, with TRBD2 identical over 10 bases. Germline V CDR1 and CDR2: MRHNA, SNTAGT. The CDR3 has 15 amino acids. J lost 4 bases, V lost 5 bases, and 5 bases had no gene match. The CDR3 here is CASSPLAGAYNEQFF. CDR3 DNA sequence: TGTGCCAGCAGTCCCCTAGCGGGAGCTTACAATGAGCAGTTCTTC.

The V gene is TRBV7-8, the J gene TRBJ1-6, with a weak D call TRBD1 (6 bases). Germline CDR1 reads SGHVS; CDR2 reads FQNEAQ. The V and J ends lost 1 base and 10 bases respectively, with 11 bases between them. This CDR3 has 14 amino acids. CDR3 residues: CASSLGQGHSPLHF. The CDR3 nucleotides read TGTGCCAGCAGCTTAGGGCAGGGACACTCACCCCTCCACTTT. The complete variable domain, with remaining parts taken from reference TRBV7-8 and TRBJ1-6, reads GAGVSQSPRYKVAKRGQDVALRCDPISGHVSLFWYQQALGQGPEFLTYFQNEAQLDKSGLPSDRFFAERPEGSVSTLKIQRTQQEDSAVYLCASSLGQGHSPLHFGNGTRLTVT.

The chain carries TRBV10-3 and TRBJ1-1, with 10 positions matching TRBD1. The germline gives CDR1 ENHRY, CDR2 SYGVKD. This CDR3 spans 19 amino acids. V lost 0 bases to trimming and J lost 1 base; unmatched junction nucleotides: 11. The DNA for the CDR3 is TGTGCCATCAGTGAGTCAGTTATAGGACAGGGGGGAGAGAACACTGAAGCTTTCTTT. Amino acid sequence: CAISESVIGQGGENTEAFF.

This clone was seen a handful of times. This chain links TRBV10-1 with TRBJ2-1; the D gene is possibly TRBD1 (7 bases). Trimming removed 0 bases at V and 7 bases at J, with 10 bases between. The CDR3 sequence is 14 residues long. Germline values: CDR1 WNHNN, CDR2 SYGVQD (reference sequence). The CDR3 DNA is TGCGCCAGCAGTGAGTCTCCAGGGGGGAATGAGCAGTTCTTC. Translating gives CASSESPGGNEQFF.

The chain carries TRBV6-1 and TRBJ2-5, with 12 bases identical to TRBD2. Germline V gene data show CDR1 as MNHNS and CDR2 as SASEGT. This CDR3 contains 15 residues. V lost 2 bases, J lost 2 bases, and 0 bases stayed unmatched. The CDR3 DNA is TGTGCCAGCAGTGAACTAGCGGGGGGGCAAGAGACCCAGTACTTC. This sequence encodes CASSELAGGQETQYF.

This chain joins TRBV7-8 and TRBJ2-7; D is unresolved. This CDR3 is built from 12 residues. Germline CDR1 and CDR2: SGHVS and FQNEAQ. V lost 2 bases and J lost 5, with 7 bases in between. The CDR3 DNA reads TGTGCCAGCAGCTTATTGGGGAACGAGCAGTACTTC. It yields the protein CASSLLGNEQYF.

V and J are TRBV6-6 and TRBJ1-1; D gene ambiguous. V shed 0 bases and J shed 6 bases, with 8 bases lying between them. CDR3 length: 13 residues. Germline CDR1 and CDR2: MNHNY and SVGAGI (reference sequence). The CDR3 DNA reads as TGTGCCAGCAGTTACTCGTTGGGGTCTGAAGCTTTCTTT. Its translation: CASSYSLGSEAFF.